One sample yielded the 5 T cell receptor beta chains listed below, sequenced in a study of CD4 T cells in relation to SARS-CoV-2 and coronaviruses. Clones were read by immunoSEQ multiplex PCR, and TCRdb kept only the in-frame ones, dropping some. This sample has some 21,000 clones, with 78% found just once. Antigens for these TCRs are unknown. The unexposed donors gave CD4+ T cells in about 2010-2019, prior to COVID-19. After about 11 days of culture, CD4+ T cells were isolated. Specimen: CD4+ T cells from PBMCs, cultured in vitro. The receptors originated from a human donor in good health.

The chain has TRBV5-6 and TRBJ1-1; TRBD1 might be the D (5 bases). This CDR3 has 13 residues. Deletions cut 1 base from V and 5 bases from J, with 9 bases between. Germline V lookup: CDR1 SGHDT, CDR2 YYEEEE. The CDR3 protein is CASSLWGWTEAFF. As DNA, the CDR3 is TGTGCCAGCAGCTTGTGGGGGTGGACTGAAGCTTTCTTT.

The chain is built from TRBV19 and TRBJ2-7; TRBD1 is a possible D gene (6 bases). V gave up 7 bases and J gave up 3 bases, with 13 bases separating them. In germline, CDR1 is LNHDA, CDR2 SQIVND (reference sequence). This CDR3 region has 13 residues. This chain's CDR3 is CASTEGHGYEQYF. The CDR3 nucleotides are TGTGCCAGTACCGAGGGACATGGCTACGAGCAGTACTTC.

The chain links TRBV28 to TRBJ1-2; 8 bases align to TRBD1. Germline V gene lookup returns CDR1 MDHEN and CDR2 SYDVKM. The CDR3 contains 16 residues. V was clipped by 3 bases and J by 8 bases; unmatched bases: 14. In nucleotides, the CDR3 is TGTGCCAGCAGTTTTGGGAAGGACAGGGAGGTAAACGGCTACACCTTC. It translates to CASSFGKDREVNGYTF.

The chain employs TRBV3-1 (or the pseudogene TRBV3-2) and TRBJ1-1, with D tentatively TRBD1 (5 bases). The V end lost 4 bases, the J end lost 1 base, and 10 bases lay between the germline ends. The CDR3 contains 14 residues. The germline gives CDR1 LGHDT, CDR2 YNNKEL (reference sequence). The CDR3 sequence: CASSLPGGNTEAFF. The CDR3 DNA reads as TGTGCCAGCAGCCTTCCGGGGGGGAACACTGAAGCTTTCTTT.

This sequence joins TRBV5-1 and TRBJ2-1, with unresolved D. The CDR3 consists of 14 residues. Germline CDR1 SGHRS, CDR2 YFSETQ. V lost 5 bases, J lost 8 bases, and 17 bases lay in between. CDR3 protein: CASSGLVWKDEQFF. The DNA for the CDR3 is TGCGCCAGCAGTGGGCTAGTCTGGAAAGATGAGCAGTTCTTC.